This section outlines one T cell receptor beta chain sequence together with its context. Its antigen is still unknown. The sample belongs to a study of cytomegalovirus exposure and HLA in healthy donors. Study results and caveats: In the 100 to 150 validation repertoires, more than 85% of cluster scores exceeded 0, per a later analysis. Most TCR sequences proved rare, with some public TCRs found in many donors. The study listed under 200 cytomegalovirus-associated TCR beta chains.

V was clipped by 6 bases and J by 2 bases, with 12 bases between them. The CDR3 totals 13 residues. Germline CDR1 is SGHRS and CDR2 is YFSETQ. TCRdb keeps only in-frame clones here, not all; method: immunoSEQ multiplex PCR. The top ten clones hold 4.2% of a sample with under 200,000 clones, approximately 89% of them seen once. The specimen was PBMCs. This chain uses TRBV5-1 with TRBJ2-7; D is perhaps TRBD1 (5 bases). The origin of this receptor is a man aged 18 to 30 in good health and CMV-seropositive. The CDR3 spells CASTSGHPYEQYF. For the CDR3, the DNA is TGCGCCAGCACCTCCGGACATCCCTACGAGCAGTACTTC. Full variable domain (outside the CDR3, taken from reference TRBV5-1 and TRBJ2-7): KAGVTQTPRYLIKTRGQQVTLSCSPISGHRSVSWYQQTPGQGLQFLFEYFSETQRNKGNFPGRFSGRQFSNSRSEMNVSTLELGDSALYLCASTSGHPYEQYFGPGTRLTVT.